This T cell receptor (beta chain) is from a study of blood T cell repertoires in COVID-19. Study as a whole: The cDNA or gDNA used as material had been derived from T cells, B-cell-depleted T cells, or PBMCs.

Produced via immunoSEQ multiplex PCR; TCRdb's table is partial and in-frame only. Here the sample spans 100,000 or so clones, over 90% being singletons. This clonotype was obtained from a human donor with active COVID-19. The donor label of this sample is uncertain. The sequenced material came from peripheral blood.

CDR3: CASSHGRGAYTDTQYF. The CDR3 DNA is TGTGCCAGCAGTCACGGCCGGGGAGCGTACACAGATACGCAGTATTTT. This chain uses TRBV6-2 or TRBV6-3 with TRBJ2-3, with a tentative D call TRBD2 (5 bases). Germline V CDR1 and CDR2: MNHEY, SVGEGT. This CDR3 has 16 residues. The V end lost 5 bases, the J end lost 2 bases, and 17 bases lay between the germline ends.